A single sample is the source of the 17 T cell receptor beta chains below, sequenced in a study of blood T cell repertoires in COVID-19. Method: immunoSEQ multiplex PCR; TCRdb's copy keeps in-frame clones and lacks some. Of under 200,000 clones listed, roughly 81% are singletons. Input material: peripheral blood. These TCRs come from a woman over 75 with acute or convalescent COVID-19.

The chain links TRBV2 to TRBJ1-5; D is possibly TRBD1 (6 bases). The germline V gene has CDR1 SNHLY and CDR2 FYNNEI. The V end lost 3 bases, the J end lost 6 bases, and 15 bases lay between the germline ends. The CDR3 has 15 amino acids. This CDR3 reads CASSDPTRGSQPQHF. Here the CDR3 DNA reads TGTGCCAGCAGTGACCCAACCAGGGGTTCTCAGCCCCAGCATTTT. The full variable domain, its missing parts supplied by reference TRBV2 and TRBJ1-5, is EPEVTQTPSHQVTQMGQEVILRCVPISNHLYFYWYRQILGQKVEFLVSFYNNEISEKSEIFDDQFSVERPDGSNFTLKIRSTKLEDSAMYFCASSDPTRGSQPQHFGDGTRLSIL.

V gene TRBV5-1 combines with J gene TRBJ1-1, with 10 nucleotides matching TRBD1. Germline V gene lookup returns CDR1 SGHRS and CDR2 YFSETQ. The ends lost 0 bases at V and 4 bases at J; junction bases unmatched: 9. There are 17 residues in the CDR3. CDR3 coding DNA: TGCGCCAGCAGCTTGGCAGTAGGCGGGACAGGGGTCACTGAAGCTTTCTTT. It is translated as CASSLAVGGTGVTEAFF.

This rearrangement joins TRBV6-2 or TRBV6-3 to TRBJ1-1, with a tentative D call TRBD1 (5 bases). The CDR3 runs 14 residues. Trimming pared 5 bases from V and 6 bases from J, leaving 16 bases between. In germline, CDR1 is MNHEY, CDR2 SVGEGT. In nucleotides, the CDR3 is TGTGCCAGCAGTATCCGGACACAGAGCGCTGAAGCTTTCTTT. Translation gives CASSIRTQSAEAFF.

The chain uses TRBV18 and TRBJ2-3, with 7 bases fitting TRBD2. This CDR3 has 14 residues. Germline V gene sequence: CDR1 KGHSH, CDR2 LQKENI. The ends lost 8 bases at V and 0 bases at J; junction bases unmatched: 5. CDR3 residues: CASISGLSTDTQYF. CDR3 nucleotide sequence: TGTGCCAGCATTAGCGGGCTAAGCACAGATACGCAGTATTTT. Full variable domain (outside the CDR3, taken from reference TRBV18 and TRBJ2-3): NAGVMQNPRHLVRRRGQEARLRCSPMKGHSHVYWYRQLPEEGLKFMVYLQKENIIDESGMPKERFSAEFPKEGPSILRIQQVVRGDSAAYFCASISGLSTDTQYFGPGTRLTVL.

The chain links TRBV27 to TRBJ2-1; no definite D call. The CDR3 sequence is 16 residues long. V lost 3 bases and J 4 bases, leaving 16 bases between the germline ends. Looked up from germline, CDR1 is MNHEY and CDR2 is SMNVEV (reference sequence). For the CDR3, the DNA is TGTGCCAGCAGTTTGTTCGCGTCCCCCCCTTACAATGAGCAGTTCTTC. Amino acids: CASSLFASPPYNEQFF.

This chain connects TRBV10-3 to TRBJ2-7; 14 bases are a match to TRBD2. From germline, CDR1 is ENHRY and CDR2 SYGVKD. J gave up 1 base and V 0 bases, and 2 bases lay outside the gene matches. The CDR3 sequence is 17 residues long. The CDR3 protein is CAISESGLAGVSYEQYF. The CDR3 nucleotides read TGTGCCATCAGTGAGTCGGGACTAGCGGGAGTGTCCTACGAGCAGTACTTC.

The rearrangement joins TRBV2 to TRBJ2-7, with 7 positions matching TRBD1. The CDR3 is made up of 15 amino acids. J lost 3 bases, V lost 6 bases, and 11 bases had no gene match. Germline V gene data show CDR1 as SNHLY and CDR2 as FYNNEI. CDR3 sequence (DNA): TGTGCCAGCAGAGAGGACAGGTTAACACACTACGAGCAGTACTTC. Amino acids: CASREDRLTHYEQYF.

V usage is TRBV6-6 and J usage is TRBJ2-1; D might be TRBD2 (5 bases). CDR1 is MNHNY, CDR2 SVGAGI, per germline (reference sequence). Trimming stripped 10 bases from V and 2 bases from J, with 21 bases between. The length of the CDR3 is 16 residues. CDR3 nucleotides: TGTGCCATCAACCCCCGCCCACTAGTACCCTACAATGAGCAGTTCTTC. Its protein is CAINPRPLVPYNEQFF.

The V and J genes are TRBV6-6 and TRBJ2-7, with 8 bases that match TRBD2. V trimming: 2 bases; J trimming: 1 base; junction bases outside the gene matches: 4. The CDR3 has 15 residues. In germline, CDR1 is MNHNY, CDR2 SVGAGI (reference sequence). This CDR3 reads CASSYGVAGSYEQYF. The CDR3 DNA follows: TGTGCCAGCAGTTACGGGGTAGCGGGGTCCTACGAGCAGTACTTC.

On this clone: The conserved closing phenylalanine or tryptophan is absent in this CDR3, likely reflecting a read error. It is unclear where the CDR3 begins or ends on the DNA, so no DNA is shown, and the CDR3 is as TCRdb lists it. This chain uses TRBV2 with TRBJ2-7; the table's D gene call, TRBD1, was not cross checked with the DNA. The CDR3 spans 13 amino acids, including both terminal residues. Germline values: CDR1 SNHLY, CDR2 FYNNEI. The CDR3 sequence is CASSGPGTGNLLN.

V usage is TRBV5-6 and J usage is TRBJ2-1; 7 bases map to TRBD1. Per the germline V gene, CDR1 is SGHDT and CDR2 is YYEEEE. The trim removed 0 bases at V and 0 bases at J, leaving 3 bases unmatched. This CDR3 contains 16 residues. Written as DNA, the CDR3 is TGTGCCAGCAGCTTGGAAGGACAGGCCTCCTACAATGAGCAGTTCTTC. The encoded protein is CASSLEGQASYNEQFF.

This chain links TRBV7-9 with TRBJ2-7; D not certain. Per germline, CDR1 SEHNR and CDR2 FQNEAQ (reference sequence). V was cut by 6 bases and J by 3 bases, with 15 bases left in between. CDR3 length: 14 residues. CDR3 protein: CASSPNYPIYEQYF. The CDR3 region has the DNA TGTGCCAGCAGTCCCAACTATCCGATCTACGAGCAGTACTTC. Full variable domain (remainder filled in from reference TRBV7-9 and TRBJ2-7): DTGVSQNPRHKITKRGQNVTFRCDPISEHNRLYWYRQTLGQGPEFLTYFQNEAQLEKSRLLSDRFSAERPKGSFSTLEIQRTEQGDSAMYLCASSPNYPIYEQYFGPGTRLTVT.

V gene TRBV30 combines with J gene TRBJ1-1; TRBD1 agrees at 7 bases. With 5 bases clipped from V and 1 base from J, the junction kept 10 bases outside the gene matches. The germline gives CDR1 GTSNPN, CDR2 SVGIG (reference sequence). The CDR3 loop spans 15 amino acids. Here the CDR3 reads CAWEDRPRGNTEAFF. The CDR3 DNA reads TGTGCCTGGGAGGACAGGCCGAGGGGGAACACTGAAGCTTTCTTT.

The chain joins TRBV5-1 to TRBJ1-6, with 7 bases matching TRBD1. This CDR3 spans 14 amino acids. V shed 4 bases, J shed 5 bases, and the junction held 3 bases outside the gene matches. Germline-derived CDR1 and CDR2 are SGHRS and YFSETQ. The CDR3 DNA reads TGCGCCAGCAGCCCCGGGACAGATAATTCACCCCTCCACTTT. Its protein is CASSPGTDNSPLHF.

This chain links TRBV19 with TRBJ2-7; D is perhaps TRBD2 (5 bases). The CDR3 has 14 amino acids. Germline V gene data show CDR1 as LNHDA and CDR2 as SQIVND (reference sequence). Trimming removed 9 bases from V and 0 bases from J, with 15 bases in between. For the CDR3, the DNA is TGTGCCAGCCGCGAACGGGAATACTCCTACGAGCAGTACTTC. Amino acids: CASREREYSYEQYF. The full variable domain, completed using reference TRBV19 and TRBJ2-7, is DGGITQSPKYLFRKEGQNVTLSCEQNLNHDAMYWYRQDPGQGLRLIYYSQIVNDFQKGDIAEGYSVSREKKESFPLTVTSAQKNPTAFYLCASREREYSYEQYFGPGTRLTVT.

The V call is TRBV7-8, the J call TRBJ1-2, with D perhaps matching TRBD1 (5 bases). This CDR3 is 13 amino acids long. V lost 3 bases and J 7 bases, leaving 12 bases between the germline ends. The germline gives CDR1 SGHVS, CDR2 FQNEAQ. CDR3 DNA: TGTGCCAGCAGCTTCGACAGATATGGTGGCTACACCTTC. It is translated as CASSFDRYGGYTF.

The J gene is TRBJ2-7, the V gene TRBV10-3, with a tentative D call TRBD2 (5 bases). The germline gives CDR1 ENHRY, CDR2 SYGVKD. The CDR3 runs to 19 residues. Trimming removed 10 bases at V and 6 bases at J, with 37 bases between. The CDR3 reads CASCAGVLSAFSNGPEQYF. As DNA, the CDR3 is TGTGCCAGTTGCGCCGGGGTATTATCTGCTTTTTCTAATGGGCCCGAGCAGTACTTC.